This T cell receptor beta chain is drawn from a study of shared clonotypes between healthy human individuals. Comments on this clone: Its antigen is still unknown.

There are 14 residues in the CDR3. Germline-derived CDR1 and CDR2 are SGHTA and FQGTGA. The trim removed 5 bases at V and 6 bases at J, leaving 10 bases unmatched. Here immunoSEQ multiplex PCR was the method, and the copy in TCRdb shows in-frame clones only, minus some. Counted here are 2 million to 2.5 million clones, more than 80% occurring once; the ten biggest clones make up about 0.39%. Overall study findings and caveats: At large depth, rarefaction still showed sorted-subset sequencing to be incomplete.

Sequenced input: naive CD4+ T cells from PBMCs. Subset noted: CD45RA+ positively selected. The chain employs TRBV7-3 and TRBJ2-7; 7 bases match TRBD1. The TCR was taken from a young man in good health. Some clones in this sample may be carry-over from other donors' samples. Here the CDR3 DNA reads TGTGCCAGCAGCCAACAACCCCCAGGGGGCGAGCAGTACTTC. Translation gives CASSQQPPGGEQYF.